This T cell receptor beta chain was documented in a study of T cell responses to AZD1222 COVID-19 vaccine. This clone appeared once. Profiling relied on immunoSEQ multiplex PCR, and the TCRdb table lists in-frame clones only, not all of them. This table has 150,000 to 200,000 clones, approximately 92% appearing once. The CDR3 extends over 19 amino acids. V lost 6 bases, J lost 2 bases, and 14 bases stayed unmatched. Germline-derived CDR1 and CDR2 are MNHEY and SMNVEV (reference sequence). The source was peripheral blood, collected on day 0 of AZD1222 vaccination. The origin of this receptor is an adult in good health. The gene calls are TRBV27 and TRBJ2-1; 12 nucleotides agree with TRBD1. The CDR3 nucleotides read TGTGCCAGCAGCAACATGGGGACAGGGGGCCCCTTGGCCTACAATGAGCAGTTCTTC. Translating gives CASSNMGTGGPLAYNEQFF.